The sequence of this T cell receptor beta chain was determined in a study of blood T cell repertoires in COVID-19. Libraries were prepared by immunoSEQ multiplex PCR; TCRdb keeps only in-frame clonotypes and omits some of them. This sample has some 670,000 clones; around 89% occur once, and the top ten carry approximately 0.3%. The CDR3 is made up of 15 amino acids. The trim removed 6 bases at V and 4 bases at J, leaving 10 bases unmatched. Germline V gives CDR1 MNHEY, CDR2 SVGAGI. Sequenced input: peripheral blood. This sequence joins TRBV6-5 and TRBJ2-7; 9 nucleotides agree with TRBD1. This TCR came from a young woman with acute or convalescent COVID-19. The CDR3 reads CASRGTGTGNYEQYF. The CDR3 coding sequence is TGTGCCAGCAGGGGGACCGGGACAGGGAATTACGAGCAGTACTTC.